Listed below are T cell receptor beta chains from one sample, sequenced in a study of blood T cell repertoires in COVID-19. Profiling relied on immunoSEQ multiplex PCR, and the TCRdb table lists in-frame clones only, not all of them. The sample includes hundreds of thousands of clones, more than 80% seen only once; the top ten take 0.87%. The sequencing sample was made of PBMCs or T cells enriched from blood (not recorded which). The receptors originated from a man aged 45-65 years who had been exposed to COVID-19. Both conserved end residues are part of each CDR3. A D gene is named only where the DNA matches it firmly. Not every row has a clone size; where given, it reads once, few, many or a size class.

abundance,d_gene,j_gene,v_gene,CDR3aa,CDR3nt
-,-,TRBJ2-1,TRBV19,CASSMGLQGRYNEQFF,TGTGCCAGTAGTATGGGGCTACAGGGGAGGTACAATGAGCAGTTCTTC
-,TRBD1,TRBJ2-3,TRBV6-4,CASSDFPTGTARTDTQYF,TGTGCCAGCAGTGACTTTCCCACCGGGACAGCTCGCACAGATACGCAGTATTTT
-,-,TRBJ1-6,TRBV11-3,CASSLDGLNNSPLHF,TGTGCCAGCAGCTTAGACGGACTGAATAATTCACCCCTCCACTTT
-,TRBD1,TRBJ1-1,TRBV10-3,CAISTGGRSEAFF,TGTGCCATCAGCACAGGGGGCCGCTCTGAAGCTTTCTTT
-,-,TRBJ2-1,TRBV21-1,CASSNGTGTCFFF,TGTGCCAGCAGCAATGGTACCGGGACTTGCTTCTTCTTC
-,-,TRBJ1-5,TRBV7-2,CASSSFQGSNQPQHF,TGTGCCAGCAGCTCTTTCCAGGGAAGCAATCAGCCCCAGCATTTT
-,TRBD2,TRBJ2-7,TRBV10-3,CAIGTISYEQYF,TGTGCCATCGGGACTATCTCCTACGAGCAGTACTTC
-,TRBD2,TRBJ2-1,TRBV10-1,CATLAGGSESYNEQFF,TGCGCCACCTTAGCGGGGGGCTCCGAATCCTACAATGAGCAGTTCTTC
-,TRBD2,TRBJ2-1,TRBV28,CASSKLAGGLISYNEQFF,TGTGCCAGCAGTAAACTAGCGGGGGGGCTTATCTCCTACAATGAGCAGTTCTTC
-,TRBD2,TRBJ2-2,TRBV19,CASSGWGGANTGELFF,TGTGCCAGTTCCGGATGGGGGGGAGCGAACACCGGGGAGCTGTTTTTT
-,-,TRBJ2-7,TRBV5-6,CASMISGSSYEQYF,TGTGCCAGCATGATCAGCGGTTCATCCTACGAGCAGTACTTC
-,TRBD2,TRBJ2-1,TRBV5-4,CASSNPTSGDYNEQFF,TGTGCCAGCAGTAACCCGACTAGCGGGGACTACAATGAGCAGTTCTTC
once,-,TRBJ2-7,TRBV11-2,CASSQGAGYEQYF,TGTGCCAGCAGCCAAGGGGCAGGATACGAGCAGTACTTC
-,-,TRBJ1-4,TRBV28,CASSEGVSEKLFF,TGTGCCAGCAGTGAGGGTGTGAGTGAAAAACTGTTTTTT
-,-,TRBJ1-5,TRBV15,CATSRDHGNQPQHF,TGTGCCACCAGCAGAGATCACGGGAATCAGCCCCAGCATTTT
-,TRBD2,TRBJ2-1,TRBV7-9,CASRLHSGSGTYNEQFF,TGTGCCAGCAGACTCCATAGCGGGAGCGGCACCTACAATGAGCAGTTCTTC
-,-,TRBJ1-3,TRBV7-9,CASSLPSTRNTIYF,TGTGCCAGCAGCTTACCTTCGACAAGAAACACCATATATTTT
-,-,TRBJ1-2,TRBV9,CASTQGGAGYGYTF,TGTGCCAGCACGCAAGGGGGGGCAGGCTATGGCTACACCTTC
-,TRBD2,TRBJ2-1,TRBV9,CASSVSGSAYNEQFF,TGTGCCAGCAGCGTAAGCGGGAGCGCCTACAATGAGCAGTTCTTC
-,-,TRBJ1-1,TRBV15,CATSRASSTEAFF,TGTGCCACCAGCAGAGCCTCTTCCACTGAAGCTTTCTTT
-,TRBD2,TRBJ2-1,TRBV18,CASSPHTGGYEQFF,TGTGCCAGCTCACCACATACCGGGGGGTATGAGCAGTTCTTC
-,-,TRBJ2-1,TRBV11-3,CASSLYGGRKRGEQFF,TGTGCCAGCTCCCTTTATGGCGGAAGGAAAAGAGGTGAGCAGTTCTTC
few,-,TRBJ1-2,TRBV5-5,CASSLNQGGGYTF,TGTGCCAGCAGCCTCAATCAGGGAGGCGGCTACACCTTC
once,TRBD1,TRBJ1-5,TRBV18,CASSPGTGRRQPQHF,TGTGCCAGCTCACCTGGGACAGGGAGGCGTCAGCCCCAGCATTTT
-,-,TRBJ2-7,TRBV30,CAWSLIGRGEQYF,TGTGCCTGGAGTCTGATAGGTCGAGGCGAGCAGTACTTC
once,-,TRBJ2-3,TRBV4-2,CASSQEARGTDTQYF,TGTGCCAGCAGCCAAGAGGCGAGGGGCACAGATACGCAGTATTTT
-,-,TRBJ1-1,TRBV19,CASSLGLTLTYTEAFF,TGTGCCAGTAGTCTAGGACTCACTTTAACTTACACTGAAGCTTTCTTT
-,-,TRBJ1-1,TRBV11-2,CASGEGTNTEAFF,TGTGCCAGCGGTGAGGGAACGAACACTGAAGCTTTCTTT
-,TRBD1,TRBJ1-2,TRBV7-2,CASSQGGVYGYTF,TGTGCCAGCAGCCAGGGGGGCGTCTATGGCTACACCTTC
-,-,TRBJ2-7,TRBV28,CASSSSIRGAVPEQYF,TGTGCCAGCAGTTCCTCAATCAGGGGCGCAGTCCCTGAGCAGTACTTC
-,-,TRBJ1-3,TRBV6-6,CASRLSGLGGNTIYF,TGTGCCAGCAGGCTCTCGGGGTTAGGTGGAAACACCATATATTTT
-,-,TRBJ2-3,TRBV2,CASSEQGTDTQYF,TGTGCCAGCAGTGAGCAGGGCACAGATACGCAGTATTTT
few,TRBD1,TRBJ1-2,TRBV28,CASSLGQGIYGYTF,TGTGCCAGCAGTTTGGGACAGGGGATCTATGGCTACACCTTC
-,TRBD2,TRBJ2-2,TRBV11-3,CASSTGTRYTGELFF,TGTGCCAGCAGCACCGGGACTAGGTACACCGGGGAGCTGTTTTTT
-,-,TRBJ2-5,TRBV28,CASSFVTGFQETQYF,TGTGCCAGCAGTTTCGTAACAGGGTTCCAAGAGACCCAGTACTTC
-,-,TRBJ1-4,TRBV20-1,CSASIRGSTNEKLFF,TGCAGTGCTAGTATCCGGGGTTCAACTAATGAAAAACTGTTTTTT
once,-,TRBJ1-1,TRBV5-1,CASSLSIAGQYTEAFF,TGCGCCAGCAGCTTGAGTATAGCGGGCCAATACACTGAAGCTTTCTTT
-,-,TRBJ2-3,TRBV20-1,CSASRGTDTQYF,TGCAGTGCTAGTCGGGGCACAGATACGCAGTATTTT
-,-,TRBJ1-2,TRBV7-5,CARSLGGQCPNYGYTF,TGTGCCAGAAGCTTAGGGGGACAGTGTCCTAACTATGGCTACACCTTC
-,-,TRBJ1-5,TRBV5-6,CASSVAFSNQPQHF,TGTGCCAGCAGCGTGGCCTTTAGCAATCAGCCCCAGCATTTT
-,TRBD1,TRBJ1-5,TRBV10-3,CAISDPGQGEVNQPQHF,TGTGCCATCAGTGACCCGGGACAGGGGGAAGTCAATCAGCCCCAGCATTTT
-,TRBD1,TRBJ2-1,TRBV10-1,CASSGHTGQGSDEQFF,TGCGCCAGCAGTGGACATACGGGACAGGGGTCGGATGAGCAGTTCTTC
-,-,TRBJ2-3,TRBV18,CASSVTDTQYF,TGTGCCAGCTCCGTCACAGATACGCAGTATTTT
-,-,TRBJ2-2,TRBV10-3,CAISEYPGQNTGELFF,TGTGCCATCAGTGAGTATCCAGGACAGAACACCGGGGAGCTGTTTTTT
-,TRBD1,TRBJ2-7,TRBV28,CASRKGQFVSEQYF,TGTGCCAGCAGAAAGGGACAGTTTGTATCGGAGCAGTACTTC
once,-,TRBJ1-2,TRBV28,CASRPSTVNYGYTF,TGTGCCAGCAGACCATCGACAGTAAACTATGGCTACACCTTC
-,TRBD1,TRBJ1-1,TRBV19,CASSSLSGQGTEAFF,TGTGCCAGTAGTAGTTTATCGGGACAGGGGACTGAAGCTTTCTTT
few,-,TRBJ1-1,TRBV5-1,CASSFSARTTEAFF,TGCGCCAGCAGCTTCAGTGCTAGAACCACTGAAGCTTTCTTT
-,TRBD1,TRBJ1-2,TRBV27,CASSLNARDRGLYGYTF,TGTGCCAGCAGTTTAAACGCACGGGACAGGGGGCTCTATGGCTACACCTTC
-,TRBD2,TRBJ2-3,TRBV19,CATVTGRVPDTQYF,TGTGCCACCGTTACCGGGAGGGTCCCAGATACGCAGTATTTT
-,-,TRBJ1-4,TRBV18,CASSHAVGGAGEKLFF,TGTGCCAGCTCACACGCCGTCGGAGGGGCAGGTGAAAAACTGTTTTTT
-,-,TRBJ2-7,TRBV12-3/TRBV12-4,CASSFVGGEQYF,TGTGCCAGCAGTTTTGTAGGGGGAGAGCAGTACTTC
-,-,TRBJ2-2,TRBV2,CASSVEQGNTGELFF,TGTGCCAGCAGTGTTGAACAGGGCAACACCGGGGAGCTGTTTTTT